This T cell receptor (beta chain) comes out of a study of OX40 agonist ivuxolimab in advanced cancers. General notes on the study: Ivuxolimab, which targeted the costimulatory receptor OX40 (CD134), was an agonistic, fully human IgG2 monoclonal antibody. The point of sequencing TCRbeta in the periphery was to test whether ivuxolimab changed TCR sequence diversity and drove clonal T-cell expansion. Of the roughly 52 patients in dose escalation, some 20 had hepatocellular carcinoma, around 15 had melanoma, 9 had renal cell carcinoma and 9 had head and neck cancer. Prior anti-PD-1, anti-PD-L1 or anti-CTLA-4 therapy was permitted, and checkpoint inhibitors had been received by less than 45% of dose-escalation patients. The monotherapy dose-escalation portion (N of about 50 patients) of the phase I ivuxolimab trial is reported in the paper. Partial responses were achieved by three dose-escalation patients, of whom one had hepatocellular carcinoma and two had cutaneous melanoma. The dose-escalation cohort was around 84% male with a mean age of approximately 60 years, ranging from 23 to 79. Intravenous ivuxolimab was administered to patients every 2 weeks at six dose levels: 0.01, 0.1, 0.3, 1.5, 3 and 10 mg/kg.

Broad study findings and their caveats: Clonal expansion of both CD4+ and CD8+ blood T cells was observed from baseline to week 6 at doses 0.1 to 3.0 mg/kg. Partial responders in the 0.1-3.0 mg/kg groups had among the lowest normalized peripheral clonal expansion, especially among CD8+ T cells. Low levels of normalized T-cell clonal expansion were also seen in some nonresponding patients. The antigen specificity of the peripheral T cells that underwent clonal expansion was not determined. After ivuxolimab, expanded clones were on average more numerous among CD8+ T cells than among CD4+ T cells.

From a lookup of the germline V gene, CDR1 and CDR2 are SNHLY and FYNNEI. The junction carries 12 bases between V and J, which are trimmed by 10 bases and 12 bases respectively. The CDR3 goes from the cysteine to the phenylalanine over 9 residues. The kept DNA is CDR3 alone, 27 bases in frame from the first base. Patients with autoimmune disease history or receiving systemic immunosuppression were excluded from the trial. Peripheral blood for TCR sequencing was collected from all dose cohorts at baseline, on cycle 4 day 1, and on cycle 7 day 1. Samples came from an open-label, multicenter, first-in-human phase I dose-escalation trial of ivuxolimab. Adults with locally advanced or metastatic head and neck squamous cell, hepatocellular, melanoma or renal cell carcinoma were enrolled in the trial. Before TCR sequencing, CD4+ T cells and CD8+ T cells were sorted from peripheral blood as separate populations.

For this clone: Its antigen is still unknown. No qualities accompany the bases; no much larger clone lies one base away.

For sequencing of the TCRbeta CDR3 region, genomic DNA was extracted from the sorted cells. TCRbeta CDR3 regions were sequenced using the immunoSEQ Assay. Not all clones reach the TCRdb copy of this immuneACCESS table, which keeps in-frame sequences only. Checked studies attribute under half of the gap to unresolved V genes and leave the rest unexplained. Across this sample there are some 130,000 clones, with 90% seen only once. Together, the top ten hold 1.1% of the sample. Rearrangement joined TRBV2 to TRBJ1-1; the D gene is perhaps TRBD1, on 6 matching bases. The receptor's source is an adult with an advanced solid tumor such as melanoma, head and neck, liver or kidney cancer. The sample consisted of CD4+ or CD8+ T cells sorted from blood, taken in a trial of the OX40 agonist ivuxolimab. In nucleotide form, the sequence is TGTGCCAAAAAACAGGGAACTTTCTTT. Its product reads: CAKKQGTFF.